Following are 25 T cell receptor beta chains from one sample sequenced in a study of control samples from healthy donors and cancer patients. Using immunoSEQ multiplex PCR, the repertoire was profiled, and TCRdb retains in-frame clones only, with some absent. The data contain about 51,000 clones, roughly 89% of them singletons. The sequencing input was PBMCs. Receptors were obtained from a man aged 40-49 years with colorectal cancer.

This chain links TRBV18 with TRBJ1-5, with unresolved D. The germline V gene has CDR1 KGHSH and CDR2 LQKENI. Trimming shortened V by 2 bases and J by 0 bases, and 8 bases separated the two germline ends. CDR3 length: 15 amino acids. CDR3: CASSPEGYSNQPQHF. CDR3 bases: TGTGCCAGCTCACCAGAGGGATATAGCAATCAGCCCCAGCATTTT.

This clone was recorded once. This chain connects TRBV24-1 to TRBJ2-7; 11 bases are a match to TRBD1. V was clipped by 4 bases and J by 4 bases; unmatched bases: 5. CDR3 length: 15 amino acids. Germline lookup yields CDR1 KGHDR and CDR2 SFDVKD. CDR3 sequence (DNA): TGTGCCACCAGTGACACCGGACAGGGGGCGTACGAGCAGTACTTC. Amino acids: CATSDTGQGAYEQYF.

This chain connects TRBV19 to TRBJ2-1, with unresolved D. V was pared by 6 bases and J by 0 bases, with 18 bases between. CDR3 length: 17 amino acids. Germline V gene sequence: CDR1 LNHDA, CDR2 SQIVND (reference sequence). Here the CDR3 reads CASSPLSRASSYNEQFF. DNA for the CDR3: TGTGCCAGTAGCCCCCTGAGTAGAGCCAGCTCCTACAATGAGCAGTTCTTC.

This clone was observed a single time. The chain combines TRBV19 with TRBJ1-4, with D unclear. CDR3 length equals 16 residues. The germline CDR1 and CDR2 sequences are LNHDA and SQIVND (reference sequence). Trimming stripped 4 bases from V and 5 bases from J, with 17 bases between. The CDR3 reads CASSRSPRRLNEKLFF. CDR3 coding DNA: TGTGCCAGTAGTAGGTCGCCGAGGCGCCTAAATGAAAAACTGTTTTTT.

J is TRBJ1-1 and V is TRBV9; TRBD1 aligns across 8 bases. The CDR3 consists of 17 residues. The V gene end was trimmed by 0 bases and the J gene end by 6 bases; junction bases not matched to a gene: 13. Germline V gives CDR1 SGDLS, CDR2 YYNGEE. The CDR3: CASSVDGQGRYPAEAFF. DNA of the CDR3: TGTGCCAGCAGCGTAGACGGACAGGGACGCTATCCCGCTGAAGCTTTCTTT.

The chain employs TRBV7-9 and TRBJ1-2; TRBD1 matches 9 bases. The CDR3 loop spans 16 amino acids. Germline values: CDR1 SEHNR, CDR2 FQNEAQ (reference sequence). Trimming took 5 bases from V and 5 from J; bases not matched to a gene: 12. This CDR3 reads CASSTVNRGREYGYTF. CDR3 nucleotides: TGTGCCAGCAGCACCGTTAACAGGGGGCGCGAATATGGCTACACCTTC.

The chain links TRBV30 to TRBJ1-6, with TRBD1 as a possible D gene (6 bases). The CDR3 runs 20 residues. The ends were cut back, 0 bases at V and 3 bases at J, with 24 bases in the middle. Germline values: CDR1 GTSNPN, CDR2 SVGIG (reference sequence). The CDR3 loop is CAWSVNVRGGLFDYNSPLHF. In DNA form, the CDR3 reads TGTGCCTGGAGTGTAAATGTGCGGGGGGGGCTATTCGACTATAATTCACCCCTCCACTTT. The complete variable domain, with remaining parts taken from reference TRBV30 and TRBJ1-6, reads SQTIHQWPATLVQPVGSPLSLECTVEGTSNPNLYWYRQAAGRGLQLLFYSVGIGQISSEVPQNLSASRPQDRQFILSSKKLLLSDSGFYLCAWSVNVRGGLFDYNSPLHFGNGTRLTVT.

The rearrangement joins TRBV10-2 to TRBJ2-2; D might be TRBD1 (6 bases). This CDR3 has 12 residues. In germline, CDR1 is WSHSY, CDR2 SAAADI. V was trimmed by 7 bases and J by 4 bases, leaving 7 bases between them. In DNA, the CDR3 is TGCGCCAGCAACAGGGCCACCGGGGAGCTGTTTTTT. Translation: CASNRATGELFF.

The chain employs TRBV2 and TRBJ2-3; TRBD2 matches at 12 bases. From germline, CDR1 is SNHLY and CDR2 FYNNEI. The CDR3 spans 18 residues. Losses at the gene ends were 8 bases for V and 0 bases for J; bases not matched to a gene: 12. CDR3 DNA: TGTGCCAGCCCTAGCGGGAGGGCCGATATTGTGAGCACAGATACGCAGTATTTT. This encodes CASPSGRADIVSTDTQYF. Full variable domain (remainder filled in from reference TRBV2 and TRBJ2-3): EPEVTQTPSHQVTQMGQEVILRCVPISNHLYFYWYRQILGQKVEFLVSFYNNEISEKSEIFDDQFSVERPDGSNFTLKIRSTKLEDSAMYFCASPSGRADIVSTDTQYFGPGTRLTVL.

The chain is built from TRBV19 and TRBJ2-2, with a weak D call TRBD1 (5 bases). This CDR3 is built from 15 residues. The V end was cut by 5 bases, the J end by 1 base, with 11 bases between. Germline CDR1 LNHDA, CDR2 SQIVND (reference sequence). CDR3 loop: CASSARTKNTGELFF. For the CDR3, the DNA is TGTGCCAGTAGTGCCCGGACAAAGAACACCGGGGAGCTGTTTTTT.

This chain joins TRBV11-3 and TRBJ2-7, with D perhaps TRBD1 or TRBD2 (5 bases each). The CDR3 runs 15 residues. Germline V gives CDR1 SGHNT, CDR2 YENEEA. Trimming took 5 bases from V and 2 from J, leaving 16 bases between them. This CDR3 reads CASSPRDGPTYEQYF. CDR3 DNA: TGTGCCAGCAGCCCCCGGGACGGACCTACCTACGAGCAGTACTTC.

The chain employs TRBV27 and TRBJ2-1, with a possible D match to TRBD1 (5 bases). Looked up from germline, CDR1 is MNHEY and CDR2 is SMNVEV (reference sequence). This CDR3 comprises 14 residues. Trimming took 4 bases from V and 13 from J, leaving 20 bases between them. CDR3 protein: CASSSPGQQRVQFF. The CDR3 region has the DNA TGTGCCAGCAGTTCACCTGGACAACAAAGGGTTCAGTTCTTC.

In this sample, this clone turned up a few times. The rearrangement uses TRBV2 and TRBJ2-7; D unresolved. The V gene's germline CDR1 is SNHLY and CDR2 FYNNEI. The CDR3 sequence is 12 residues long. Trimming took 6 bases from V and 3 from J, leaving 9 bases between them. The CDR3 DNA reads TGTGCCAGCAGGAACAGCTTCTACGAGCAGTACTTC. It yields the protein CASRNSFYEQYF.

This clone appeared a few times. The chain is built from TRBV24-1 and TRBJ2-1; TRBD1 aligns across 9 bases. There are 14 residues in the CDR3. CDR1 KGHDR and CDR2 SFDVKD come from the germline V gene. V dropped 5 bases and J dropped 7; count of bases not matched to a gene: 5. As DNA, the CDR3 is TGTGCCACCAGTGCGAACAGGGGGCGGAATGAGCAGTTCTTC. It is translated as CATSANRGRNEQFF.

The rearrangement uses TRBV12-3 or TRBV12-4 and TRBJ2-2; D remains unclear. The CDR3 length is 13 residues. V was pared by 6 bases and J by 5 bases, with 10 bases between. The chain's CDR3 is CASRLEGTGELFF. The CDR3 nucleotides are TGTGCCAGCAGGCTCGAAGGGACCGGGGAGCTGTTTTTT.

J is TRBJ1-1 and V is TRBV9, with D unresolved. V lost 0 bases and J 5 bases, leaving 8 bases between the germline ends. There are 13 residues in the CDR3. Per the germline V gene, CDR1 is SGDLS and CDR2 is YYNGEE. CDR3 region: CASSVEGLTEAFF. The CDR3 DNA is TGTGCCAGCAGCGTAGAAGGGCTGACTGAAGCTTTCTTT.

The chain carries TRBV7-9 and TRBJ2-7; 11 nucleotides agree with TRBD2. V was clipped by 5 bases and J by 0 bases; unmatched bases: 9. CDR3 size: 17 residues. CDR1 SEHNR and CDR2 FQNEAQ come from the germline V gene (reference sequence). The CDR3 loop reads CASSQTTSGGPSYEQYF. CDR3 bases: TGTGCCAGCAGCCAAACTACTAGCGGGGGCCCCTCCTACGAGCAGTACTTC.

This chain connects TRBV20-1 to TRBJ2-7, with a tentative D call TRBD1 (6 bases). The CDR3 is 13 amino acids. CDR1 DFQATT and CDR2 SNEGSKA come from the germline V gene (reference sequence). Between the trimmed V and J ends, which lost 3 bases and 4 bases, there was a span of 13 bases. In nucleotides, the CDR3 is TGCAGTGCTAGTTCAGGGGTCCTTTACGAGCAGTACTTC. Amino acids: CSASSGVLYEQYF.

The chain joins TRBV14 to TRBJ2-1, with no clear D. The CDR3 sequence is 14 residues long. V gave up 1 base and J gave up 0 bases, with 4 bases separating them. Germline V gene data show CDR1 as SGHDN and CDR2 as FVKESK. The CDR3 DNA reads as TGTGCCAGCAGCCAAGGGAGCTCCTACAATGAGCAGTTCTTC. This sequence encodes CASSQGSSYNEQFF.

Concerning this clone: The DNA is left out, because the CDR3 cannot be placed on it with certainty; the CDR3 is given as TCRdb lists it. This chain joins TRBV6-5 and TRBJ2-1; TRBD2 is the table's D call and was not checked against the DNA. The germline CDR1 and CDR2 sequences are MNHEY and SVGAGI. A total of 13 residues make up the CDR3, ends included. CDR3 in amino acids: CASILGTKTEQFF.

In DNA form, the CDR3 reads TGTGCCAGCAGGCCCCGGACTAGCGGGTCCTCCTACGAGCAGTACTTC. Translation: CASRPRTSGSSYEQYF. V is TRBV27 and J is TRBJ2-7, with 11 bases fitting TRBD2. V shed 6 bases and J 0 bases; nucleotides not matched to a gene: 7. Germline assignment: CDR1 MNHEY and CDR2 SMNVEV (reference sequence). There are 16 residues in the CDR3.

The chain couples TRBV24-1 to TRBJ1-2, with a tentative D call TRBD1 (6 bases). Trimming shortened V by 3 bases and J by 6 bases, and 13 bases separated the two germline ends. The germline V gene has CDR1 KGHDR and CDR2 SFDVKD. The CDR3 spans 14 residues. The CDR3 DNA reads as TGTGCCACCAGTGATACCCAGGGGCTGGATGGCTACACCTTC. Its translation: CATSDTQGLDGYTF.

This clone occurred once. The gene calls are TRBV3-1 (or the pseudogene TRBV3-2) and TRBJ2-1; D ambiguous. The CDR3 has 14 residues. Germline CDR1 is LGHDT and CDR2 is YNNKEL (reference sequence). The V gene lost 1 base and the J gene lost 8 bases, with 12 bases spanning the gap. CDR3 DNA sequence: TGTGCCAGCAGCCAAGGAGGTAGCAGAGATGAGCAGTTCTTC. This encodes CASSQGGSRDEQFF.

The chain recombines TRBV19 with TRBJ2-5; 10 positions agree with TRBD2. CDR1 is LNHDA, CDR2 SQIVND, per germline (reference sequence). V shed 4 bases, J shed 5 bases, and the junction held 19 bases outside the gene matches. The length of the CDR3 is 19 residues. CDR3 in DNA: TGTGCCAGTAGTAGGCGGACAGGTCGCACTACTAGCGGGGTGGAGACCCAGTACTTC. Translating gives CASSRRTGRTTSGVETQYF.

The chain couples TRBV2 to TRBJ2-7; TRBD2 might be the D (6 bases). The length of the CDR3 is 15 residues. Germline assignment: CDR1 SNHLY and CDR2 FYNNEI. The germline V and J ends were trimmed by 0 bases and 3 bases, with 12 bases remaining between them. As DNA, the CDR3 is TGTGCCAGCAGTGAAGCGCTTGGGGGGAACTACGAGCAGTACTTC. It yields the protein CASSEALGGNYEQYF.